This is a list of T cell receptor beta chains from one sample in a study of cytomegalovirus exposure and HLA in healthy donors. Assay used: immunoSEQ multiplex PCR; TCRdb lists only in-frame clones, some missing. The profile shows around 120,000 clones, 9% to 10% of them singletons. The sequenced sample consisted of PBMCs. The receptors shown here come from a man aged 30 to 39 in good health and CMV-seronegative. CDR3s include the opening cysteine and the closing phenylalanine or tryptophan. The D gene is left open where the match is weak. Not every row has a clone size; where given, it reads once, few, many or a size class.

clone_size	j_call	v_call	d_call	cdr3_nt	cdr3_aa
few	TRBJ2-1	TRBV10-3	TRBD1	TGTGCCATCAGTCCTCCCAGTGGGACAGGGTCGAATGAGCAGTTCTTC	CAISPPSGTGSNEQFF
-	TRBJ1-1	TRBV15	TRBD1	TGTGCCACCAGCAGAGAATTTGTGGACAGGAAAATTGAAGCTTTCTTT	CATSREFVDRKIEAFF
-	TRBJ1-1	TRBV4-3	-	TGCGCCAGCAGCCAAGATCCCCGACAGAACACTGAAGCTTTCTTT	CASSQDPRQNTEAFF
few	TRBJ1-4	TRBV6-1	TRBD1	TGTGCCAGCAGTTCACAGGGGATTCGCGAAAAACTGTTTTTT	CASSSQGIREKLFF
-	TRBJ2-7	TRBV6-1	-	TGTGCCAGCAGTGAAGCAGAGGGCAGCTCCTACGAGCAGTACTTC	CASSEAEGSSYEQYF
many	TRBJ1-4	TRBV28	TRBD1	TGTGCCAGCAGTTTTGAGGGACAGGGGTGGGAAAAACTGTTTTTT	CASSFEGQGWEKLFF
few	TRBJ2-3	TRBV18	-	TGTGCCAGCTCACCACCGGGGCTAGGTGATACGCAGTATTTT	CASSPPGLGDTQYF
-	TRBJ1-1	TRBV5-6	-	TGTGCCAGCAGCTTGGCTGAGTTGGGCAGTGAAGCTTTCTTT	CASSLAELGSEAFF
few	TRBJ2-7	TRBV7-9	TRBD2	TGTGCCAGCAGCGAAACTAGCGGGAGGCCCGGGCAGTACTTC	CASSETSGRPGQYF
-	TRBJ2-1	TRBV28	-	TGTGCCAGCAGTTTCGGAGGGAGTCGAAATGAGCAGTTCTTC	CASSFGGSRNEQFF
-	TRBJ2-1	TRBV10-1	TRBD2	TGCGCCAGCAGTCTGGGGGGGGATTACAATGAGCAGTTCTTC	CASSLGGDYNEQFF
few	TRBJ2-3	TRBV11-2	-	TGTGCCGGCACGGCAGCGCCTAGCACAGATACGCAGTATTTT	CAGTAAPSTDTQYF
-	TRBJ1-5	TRBV2	-	TGTGCCAGCAGTGAAGCCCACAGGTTGGGTCAGCCCCAGCATTTT	CASSEAHRLGQPQHF
once	TRBJ1-5	TRBV11-2	TRBD1	TGTGCCAGCAGCGAAGGACAGGGGGCAGGTCAGCCCCAGCATTTT	CASSEGQGAGQPQHF
few	TRBJ2-7	TRBV7-2	TRBD2	TGTGCCAGCACACTAGCGGGAGTAGGCGAGCAGTACTTC	CASTLAGVGEQYF
-	TRBJ1-2	TRBV27	TRBD1	TGTGCCAGCAGTTTATCGACAGGGGGCAACTATGGCTACACCTTC	CASSLSTGGNYGYTF
-	TRBJ1-5	TRBV2	TRBD1	TGTGCCAGCTCAACTGGGACAGGGAATAGCAATCAGCCCCAGCATTTT	CASSTGTGNSNQPQHF
-	TRBJ1-4	TRBV5-1	-	TGCGCCAGCAGCGAAGGGGGGGTTGCAACTAATGAAAAACTGTTTTTT	CASSEGGVATNEKLFF
few	TRBJ2-2	TRBV19	TRBD1	TGTGCCAGCCTATCCCGGGACAGGGATCGCACCGGGGAGCTGTTTTTT	CASLSRDRDRTGELFF
few	TRBJ2-7	TRBV29-1	-	TGCAGCGTTTCCCGGGAGTCCTCCTACGAGCAGTACTTC	CSVSRESSYEQYF
-	TRBJ1-1	TRBV28	-	TGTGCCAGCAGTTTAGTGGCCAACACTGAAGCTTTCTTT	CASSLVANTEAFF
few	TRBJ1-5	TRBV18	-	TGTGCCAGCTCACCCCAGGGGTTCAATCAGCCCCAGCATTTT	CASSPQGFNQPQHF
few	TRBJ1-1	TRBV5-6	TRBD1	TGTGCCAGCAGCTCGAGACAGGGAATCACTGAAGCTTTCTTT	CASSSRQGITEAFF
-	TRBJ2-1	TRBV9	TRBD2	TGTGCCAGCAGCCCTAGCGGGGTTAATGAGCAGTTCTTC	CASSPSGVNEQFF
-	TRBJ2-2	TRBV5-1	TRBD1	TGCGCCAGCTGGGAAACCGGGACAGGGCTCACCGGGGAGCTGTTTTTT	CASWETGTGLTGELFF
few	TRBJ2-7	TRBV6-4	-	TGTGCCAGCAGTGACCGGGACACCTACGAGCAGTACTTC	CASSDRDTYEQYF
few	TRBJ1-1	TRBV11-2	-	TGTGCCAGCAGCTCCCTGACTGAGAACACTGAAGCTTTCTTT	CASSSLTENTEAFF
few	TRBJ2-2	TRBV11-3	TRBD1	TGTGCCAGCAGTTATAACCCAGGGGGAAACACCGGGGAGCTGTTTTTT	CASSYNPGGNTGELFF